These 8 T cell receptor beta chains were all obtained from the same sample, sequenced in a study of technical replicates of blood from a handful of donors (dated by TCRdb to 2017 to 2019). The library was produced with the immunoSEQ multiplex PCR assay. TCRdb carries this immuneACCESS record with in-frame sequences only. Its versions omit some clonotypes, under half of them owing to an unresolved V gene in the studies checked, with the rest unexplained. Present in this sample are 65,000 to 70,000 clones, 75% to 90% of which were seen just once. Roughly 4.5% of the sample is in the top ten clones. Specimen: PBMCs. Source of these receptors: a human donor in good health. Some clones in this sample may be carry-over from other donors' samples.

The chain employs TRBV7-8 and TRBJ1-5, with 9 positions matching TRBD1. Germline loops: CDR1 SGHVS, CDR2 FQNEAQ. The CDR3 length is 16 residues. J lost 6 bases, V lost 5 bases, and 11 bases had no gene match. The CDR3 DNA is TGTGCCAGCAGCGCAGTTGGGACAGGGTTAGCTCAGCCCCAGCATTTT. As protein: CASSAVGTGLAQPQHF.

The gene calls are TRBV6-6 and TRBJ2-1; D is undetermined. Trimming cost V 6 bases and J 8 bases, with 14 bases left between them. Germline lookup yields CDR1 MNHNY and CDR2 SVGAGI (reference sequence). The CDR3 sequence is 13 residues long. Written as DNA, the CDR3 is TGTGCCAGCAGCCGGCGAGGTTTAGATGAGCAGTTCTTC. Residues: CASSRRGLDEQFF.

The chain recombines TRBV4-1 with TRBJ1-4, with 9 positions matching TRBD1. Looked up from germline, CDR1 is MGHRA and CDR2 is YSYEKL. J gave up 4 bases and V 3 bases, and 9 bases lay outside the gene matches. The CDR3 loop spans 17 amino acids. CDR3 in DNA: TGCGCCAGCAGCCACCCCAGGGGGGACAGGGATAATGAAAAACTGTTTTTT. The encoded protein is CASSHPRGDRDNEKLFF.

The rearrangement uses TRBV4-3 and TRBJ2-6; 7 nucleotides match TRBD1. This CDR3 contains 16 residues. With 2 bases clipped from V and 2 bases from J, the junction kept 3 bases outside the gene matches. Germline CDR1 reads LGHNA; CDR2 reads YSLEER. Here the CDR3 reads CASSQPQGAGANVLTF. CDR3 DNA sequence: TGCGCCAGCAGCCAACCGCAGGGGGCTGGGGCCAACGTCCTGACTTTC.

The chain uses TRBV6-4 and TRBJ2-3; maybe TRBD2 (5 bases). Germline lookup yields CDR1 MRHNA and CDR2 SNTAGT. The V gene lost 2 bases and the J gene lost 0 bases, with 6 bases spanning the gap. This CDR3 is built from 14 residues. The CDR3 nucleotides read TGTGCCAGCAGTGACCGGGGTAGCACAGATACGCAGTATTTT. Translating it yields CASSDRGSTDTQYF.

The J gene is TRBJ1-1, the V gene TRBV4-3; D is ambiguous. Looked up from germline, CDR1 is LGHNA and CDR2 is YSLEER. The length of the CDR3 is 13 residues. V lost 2 bases to trimming and J lost 2 bases, with 6 bases between them. As DNA, the CDR3 is TGCGCCAGCAGCCAACGGGAAAACACTGAAGCTTTCTTT. Translation: CASSQRENTEAFF.

The V and J genes are TRBV21-1 and TRBJ1-1. TRBV21-1 is flagged as a pseudogene. This CDR3 contains 16 residues. DNA for the CDR3: TGTGCCAGCAGCAAAGCGATTTGCAGGGAGGGCACTGAAGCTTTCTTT. Translated, it gives CASSKAICREGTEAFF.

The chain is built from TRBV5-1 and TRBJ2-7; D possibly corresponds to TRBD1 (6 bases). V was clipped by 3 bases and J by 5 bases, with 15 bases between them. CDR1 and CDR2 from the germline V gene are SGHRS and YFSETQ. This CDR3 is built from 14 residues. This chain's CDR3 is CASSSSTGLHEQYF. DNA of the CDR3: TGCGCCAGCAGCTCTTCGACAGGTTTACACGAGCAGTACTTC.